A selection of T cell receptor beta chains follows, all from one sample in a study of T-cell memory formation after mild COVID-19. TCRdb reprocessed the 5' RACE reads via MiXCR and lists one record per CDR3 protein. Of hundreds of thousands of distinct CDR3 sequences listed, roughly 13% were seen once; the top ten hold roughly 20%. The sequenced sample was PBMCs or a T cell subset sorted from them (not recorded which). Receptor source: a man aged 18 to 30 who had mild COVID-19 (a few samples of this study predate the infection). Cell type and time point are not known. Each CDR3 is given with its conserved first and last residue. The order of the fields is CDR3 length, D gene, J gene, clone size, V gene, CDR3 protein, CDR3 DNA. A D gene is named only where the DNA matches it firmly. Clone sizes are given selectively: once, few, many, or a class where the clone is expanded.

>14|NA|TRBJ1-6|NA|TRBV27
CASSFTSPSSPLHF
TGTGCCAGCAGTTTCACAAGCCCTAGCTCACCCCTCCACTTT
>16|TRBD2|TRBJ2-2|many|TRBV9
CASSVDSGGPTGELFF
TGTGCCAGCAGCGTAGACAGCGGGGGGCCCACCGGGGAGCTGTTTTTT
>15|NA|TRBJ1-1|NA|TRBV6-2/TRBV6-3
CASSSHRGSNTEAFF
TGTGCCAGCAGTTCCCACCGGGGGTCGAACACTGAAGCTTTCTTT
>15|TRBD1|TRBJ2-1|many|TRBV7-6
CASSLGGQHYNEQFF
TGTGCCAGCAGCTTAGGGGGACAGCACTACAATGAGCAGTTCTTC
>13|NA|TRBJ2-2|NA|TRBV2
CASMTQGTGELFF
TGTGCCAGCATGACGCAGGGGACCGGGGAGCTGTTTTTT
>14|NA|TRBJ2-5|many|TRBV12-3/TRBV12-4
CASSYRVNQETQYF
TGTGCCAGCAGTTACAGGGTCAACCAAGAGACCCAGTACTTC
>14|TRBD1|TRBJ2-5|few|TRBV20-1
CSARDGQGIETQYF
TGCAGTGCTAGAGACGGACAGGGGATTGAGACCCAGTACTTC
>17|NA|TRBJ2-3|NA|TRBV7-2
CASSLDLGGQETDTQYF
TGTGCCAGCAGCTTAGATCTAGGAGGGCAGGAGACAGATACGCAGTATTTT
>18|TRBD2|TRBJ2-1|NA|TRBV5-4
CASSLVYSGGALYNEQFF
TGTGCCAGCAGCTTGGTATACAGCGGGGGGGCACTATACAATGAGCAGTTCTTC
>16|NA|TRBJ1-2|NA|TRBV4-3
CASSQERRANIYGYTF
TGCGCCAGCAGCCAAGAACGCAGGGCAAACATCTATGGCTACACCTTC